Described below is a single TCR beta chain sequence and its context. Its specificity is not known. Germline CDR1 reads LNHDA; CDR2 reads SQIVND (reference sequence). V shed 3 bases, J shed 1 base, and the junction held 3 bases outside the gene matches. This CDR3 region has 15 residues. The data were taken from a study of cytomegalovirus exposure and HLA in healthy donors. Study-wide points: Sequences of the TCR beta chain were said to predict the HLA-A and HLA-B alleles of most subjects accurately. Among the sequence variants, a highly shared cluster was likely an artifact of sequencing.

With 60 Vbeta and 13 Jbeta primers, the PCR was carried out. TCRdb's table, derived via immunoSEQ multiplex PCR, lists solely in-frame clones and lacks some. The data contain about 180,000 clones, more than 80% of them singletons. The material sequenced was PBMCs. This chain connects TRBV19 to TRBJ2-3; 8 positions match TRBD1. This TCR came from a male donor in good health and CMV-seronegative. The CDR3 DNA is TGTGCCAGTAGTATTAAGGGACAGGGCACAGATACGCAGTATTTT. It encodes CASSIKGQGTDTQYF.